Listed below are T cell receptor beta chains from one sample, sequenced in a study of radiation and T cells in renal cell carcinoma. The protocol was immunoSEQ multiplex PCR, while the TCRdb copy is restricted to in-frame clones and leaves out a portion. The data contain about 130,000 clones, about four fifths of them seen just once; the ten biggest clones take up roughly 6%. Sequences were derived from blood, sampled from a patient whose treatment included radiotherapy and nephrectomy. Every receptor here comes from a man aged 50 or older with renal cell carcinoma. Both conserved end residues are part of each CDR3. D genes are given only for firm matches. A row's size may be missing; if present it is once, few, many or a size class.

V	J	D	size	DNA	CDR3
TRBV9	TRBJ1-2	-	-	TGTGCCAGCAGCCCACAGGCCCGGGGATCTAACTATGGCTACACCTTC	CASSPQARGSNYGYTF
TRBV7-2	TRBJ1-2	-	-	TGTGCCAGCAGCCGGGCGGGGGGCGGAATCTATGGCTACACCTTC	CASSRAGGGIYGYTF
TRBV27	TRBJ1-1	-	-	TGTGCCAGCAGTCCACGGGCATGGTTTGGGGATTCGAACACTGAAGCTTTCTTT	CASSPRAWFGDSNTEAFF
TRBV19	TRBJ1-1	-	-	TGTGCCAGTAGTACAGCCGGGACACCTGTGAACACTGAAGCTTTCTTT	CASSTAGTPVNTEAFF
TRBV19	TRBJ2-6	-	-	TGTGCCAGTAAAGGAGTGGCCGGGGCCAACGTCCTGACTTTC	CASKGVAGANVLTF
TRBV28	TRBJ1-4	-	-	TGTGCCAGCAGTGTTGGAGATGAAAAACTGTTTTTT	CASSVGDEKLFF
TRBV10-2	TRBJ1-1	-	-	TGCGCCAGCAGTGCCGGGACAACCGTGGGAGCTTTCTTT	CASSAGTTVGAFF
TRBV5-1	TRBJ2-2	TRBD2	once	TGCGCCAGCAGCTTGGCACTAGCGGGAGTTGGCGGGGAGCTGTTTTTT	CASSLALAGVGGELFF
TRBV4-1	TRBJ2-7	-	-	TGCGCCAGCAGCCAAAGCCCCGAACCTACGACTCTAGCAGTTCGCTACGAGCAGTACTTC	CASSQSPEPTTLAVRYEQYF
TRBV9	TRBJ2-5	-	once	TGTGCCAGCAGCGTAGCAGGGGCTGAGACCCAGTACTTC	CASSVAGAETQYF
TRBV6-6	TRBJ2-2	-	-	TGTGCCAGCAGTTCCCCAAGTAACACCGGGGAGCTGTTTTTT	CASSSPSNTGELFF
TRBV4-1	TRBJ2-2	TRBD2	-	TGCGCCAGCAGCCAATTAGCGGGGGCGAACACCGGGGAGCTGTTTTTT	CASSQLAGANTGELFF
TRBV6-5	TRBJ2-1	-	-	TGTGCCAGCCGGAAATATATAGACAATGAGCAGTTCTTC	CASRKYIDNEQFF
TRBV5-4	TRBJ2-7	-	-	TGTGCCAGCAGCTTAACGGGCGAGCAGTACTTC	CASSLTGEQYF
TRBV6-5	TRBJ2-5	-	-	TGTGCCAGCAGACCTCCGGGACATCCAGAGACCCAGTACTTC	CASRPPGHPETQYF
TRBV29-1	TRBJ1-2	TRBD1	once	TGCAGCGTGAACCGGACAGGGGGCGCGGGGGGCTACACCTTC	CSVNRTGGAGGYTF
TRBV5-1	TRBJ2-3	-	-	TGCGCCAGCAGGCTGGGGGAACAAGATACGCAGTATTTT	CASRLGEQDTQYF
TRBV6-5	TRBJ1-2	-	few	TGTGCCAGCAGTCTAACACAGGGAACCGGCTACACCTTC	CASSLTQGTGYTF
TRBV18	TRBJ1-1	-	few	TGTGCCAGCTCACCACTAGCACAGAACACTGAAGCTTTCTTT	CASSPLAQNTEAFF
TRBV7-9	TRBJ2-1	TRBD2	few	TGTGCCAGCAGTTCGGGACTAGGCTCCTACAATGAGCAGTTCTTC	CASSSGLGSYNEQFF
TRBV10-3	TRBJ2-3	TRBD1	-	TGTGCCATCAGCAAGCAGGGGGCTCTCGCAGATACGCAGTATTTT	CAISKQGALADTQYF
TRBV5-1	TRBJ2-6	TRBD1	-	TGCGCCAGCAGCCCGCAGGGGGCGGGTGGGGCCAACGTCCTGACTTTC	CASSPQGAGGANVLTF
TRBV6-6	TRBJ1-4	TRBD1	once	TGTGCCAGCAGCCGACAGGGTAATGAAAAACTGTTTTTT	CASSRQGNEKLFF
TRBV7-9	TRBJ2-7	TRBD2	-	TGTGCCAGCAGCCCGGGACTACTTTACGAGCAGTACTTC	CASSPGLLYEQYF
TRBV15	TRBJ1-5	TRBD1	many	TGTGCCACCAGCAGAGGGGTAGGGGGCATTCAGCCCCAGCATTTT	CATSRGVGGIQPQHF
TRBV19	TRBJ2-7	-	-	TGTGCCAGTAGTATTGTAGGATCCTACGAGCAGTACTTC	CASSIVGSYEQYF
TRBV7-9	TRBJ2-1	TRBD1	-	TGTGCCAGCAGTTACGGGACAGCCCCAAATGAGCAGTTCTTC	CASSYGTAPNEQFF
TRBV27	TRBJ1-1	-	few	TGTGCCAGCAGTTTAACCACGCTGAACACTGAAGCTTTCTTT	CASSLTTLNTEAFF
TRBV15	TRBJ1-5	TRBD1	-	TGTGCCACCAGCAGGGAAGGACAGGGGATAATGAGCAATCAGCCCCAGCATTTT	CATSREGQGIMSNQPQHF
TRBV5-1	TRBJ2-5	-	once	TGCGCCAGCAGCCCCAACGTGGGGGGCCGTTCAGAGACCCAGTACTTC	CASSPNVGGRSETQYF
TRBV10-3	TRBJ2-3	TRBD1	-	TGTGCCATCGAGGGACAGGGGGCCACAGATACGCAGTATTTT	CAIEGQGATDTQYF
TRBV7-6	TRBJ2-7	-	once	TGTGCCAGCAGCTTCGGCCCGGACAGCTACGAGCAGTACTTC	CASSFGPDSYEQYF
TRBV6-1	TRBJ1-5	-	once	TGTGCCAGCAGTGAACAGGGCTTTCAGCCCCAGCATTTT	CASSEQGFQPQHF